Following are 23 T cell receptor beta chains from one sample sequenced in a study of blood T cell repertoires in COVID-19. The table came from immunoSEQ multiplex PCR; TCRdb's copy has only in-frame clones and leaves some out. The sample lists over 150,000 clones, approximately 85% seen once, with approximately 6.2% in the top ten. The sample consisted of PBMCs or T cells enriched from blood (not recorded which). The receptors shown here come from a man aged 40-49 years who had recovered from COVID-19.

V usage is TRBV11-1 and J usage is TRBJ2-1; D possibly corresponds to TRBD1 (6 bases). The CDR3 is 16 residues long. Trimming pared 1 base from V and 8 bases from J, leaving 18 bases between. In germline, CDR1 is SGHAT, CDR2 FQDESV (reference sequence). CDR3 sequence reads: CASSLDGRARGDEQFF. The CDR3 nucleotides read TGTGCCAGCAGCTTAGATGGCAGGGCCAGGGGCGATGAGCAGTTCTTC.

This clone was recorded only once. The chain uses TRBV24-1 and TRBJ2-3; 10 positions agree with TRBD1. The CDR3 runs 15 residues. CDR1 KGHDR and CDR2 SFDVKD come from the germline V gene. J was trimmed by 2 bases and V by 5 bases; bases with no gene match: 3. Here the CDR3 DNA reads TGTGCCACCAGTGGGACAGGGGGTAACACAGATACGCAGTATTTT. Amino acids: CATSGTGGNTDTQYF.

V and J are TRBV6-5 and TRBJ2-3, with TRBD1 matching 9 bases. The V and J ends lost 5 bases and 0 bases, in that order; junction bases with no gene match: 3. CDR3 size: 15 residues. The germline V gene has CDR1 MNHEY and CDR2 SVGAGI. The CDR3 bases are TGTGCCAGCAGTCGTGGACAGGGGAGCACAGATACGCAGTATTTT. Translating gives CASSRGQGSTDTQYF.

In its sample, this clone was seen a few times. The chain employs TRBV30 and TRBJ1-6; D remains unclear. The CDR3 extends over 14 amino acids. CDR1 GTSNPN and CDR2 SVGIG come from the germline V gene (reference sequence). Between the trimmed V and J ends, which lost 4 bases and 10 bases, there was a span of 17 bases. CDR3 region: CAWNDGLMGSPLHF. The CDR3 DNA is TGTGCCTGGAACGACGGACTCATGGGCTCACCCCTCCACTTT.

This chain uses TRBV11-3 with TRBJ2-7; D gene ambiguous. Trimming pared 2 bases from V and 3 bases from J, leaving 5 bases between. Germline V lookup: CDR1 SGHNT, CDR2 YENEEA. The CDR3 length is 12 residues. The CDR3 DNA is TGTGCCAGCAGCTTATCCAGCTACGAGCAGTACTTC. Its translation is CASSLSSYEQYF.

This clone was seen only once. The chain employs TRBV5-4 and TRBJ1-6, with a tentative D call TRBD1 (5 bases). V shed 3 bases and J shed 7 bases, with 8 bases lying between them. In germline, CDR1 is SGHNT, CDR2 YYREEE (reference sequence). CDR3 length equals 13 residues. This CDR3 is CASSSGQNSPLHF. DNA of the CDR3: TGTGCCAGCAGCTCAGGGCAAAATTCACCCCTCCACTTT.

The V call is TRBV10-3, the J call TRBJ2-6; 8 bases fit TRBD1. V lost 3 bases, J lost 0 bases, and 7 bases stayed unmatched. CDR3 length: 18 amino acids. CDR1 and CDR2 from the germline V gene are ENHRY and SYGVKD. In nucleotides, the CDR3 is TGTGCCATCAGTGAATACAGGGGGTCTAGCTCTGGGGCCAACGTCCTGACTTTC. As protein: CAISEYRGSSSGANVLTF.

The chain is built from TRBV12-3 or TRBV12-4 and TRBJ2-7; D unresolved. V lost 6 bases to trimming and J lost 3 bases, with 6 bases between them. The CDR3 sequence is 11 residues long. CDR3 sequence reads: CASRSNYEQYF. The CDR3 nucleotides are TGTGCCAGCAGGAGCAACTACGAGCAGTACTTC.

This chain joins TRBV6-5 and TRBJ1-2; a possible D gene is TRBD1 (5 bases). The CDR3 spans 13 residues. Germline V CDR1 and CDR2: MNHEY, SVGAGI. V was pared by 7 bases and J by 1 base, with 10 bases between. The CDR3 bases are TGTGCCAGCACCCTAGGGGATAACTATGGCTACACCTTC. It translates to CASTLGDNYGYTF.

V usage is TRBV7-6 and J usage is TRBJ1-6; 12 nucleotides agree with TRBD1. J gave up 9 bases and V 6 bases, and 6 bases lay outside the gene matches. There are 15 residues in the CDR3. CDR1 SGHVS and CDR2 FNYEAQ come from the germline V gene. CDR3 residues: CASRPGQGASSPLHF. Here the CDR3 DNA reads TGTGCCAGCAGACCGGGACAGGGGGCTAGTTCACCCCTCCACTTT.

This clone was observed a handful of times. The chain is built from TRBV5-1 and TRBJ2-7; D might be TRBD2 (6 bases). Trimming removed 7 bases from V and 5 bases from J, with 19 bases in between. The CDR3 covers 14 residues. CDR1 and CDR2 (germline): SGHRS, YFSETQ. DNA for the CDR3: TGCGCCAGCTCCCGCGGGGACGGATTGGACGAGCAGTACTTC. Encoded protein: CASSRGDGLDEQYF. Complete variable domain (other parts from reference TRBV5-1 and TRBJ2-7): KAGVTQTPRYLIKTRGQQVTLSCSPISGHRSVSWYQQTPGQGLQFLFEYFSETQRNKGNFPGRFSGRQFSNSRSEMNVSTLELGDSALYLCASSRGDGLDEQYFGPGTRLTVT.

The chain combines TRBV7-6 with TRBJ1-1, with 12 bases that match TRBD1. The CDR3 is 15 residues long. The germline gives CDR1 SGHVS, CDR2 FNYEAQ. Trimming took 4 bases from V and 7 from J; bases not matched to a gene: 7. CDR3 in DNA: TGTGCCAGCAGCTCAGGGACAGGGGGCCCGATTGAAGCTTTCTTT. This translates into CASSSGTGGPIEAFF.

DNA of the CDR3: TGTGCCAGTAGTAGGACAGGGATTGAAGCTTTCTTT. Amino acid sequence: CASSRTGIEAFF. V is TRBV19 and J is TRBJ1-1; 8 bases are a match to TRBD1. V was clipped by 4 bases and J by 7 bases; unmatched bases: 2. Germline values: CDR1 LNHDA, CDR2 SQIVND (reference sequence). The CDR3 loop spans 12 amino acids. The variable domain in full, completed from reference TRBV19 and TRBJ1-1, reads DGGITQSPKYLFRKEGQNVTLSCEQNLNHDAMYWYRQDPGQGLRLIYYSQIVNDFQKGDIAEGYSVSREKKESFPLTVTSAQKNPTAFYLCASSRTGIEAFFGQGTRLTVV.

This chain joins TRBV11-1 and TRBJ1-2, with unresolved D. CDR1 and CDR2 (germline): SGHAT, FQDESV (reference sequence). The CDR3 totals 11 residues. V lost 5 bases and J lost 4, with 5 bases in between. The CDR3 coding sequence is TGTGCCAGCAGCGGAGGCTATGGCTACACCTTC. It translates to CASSGGYGYTF.

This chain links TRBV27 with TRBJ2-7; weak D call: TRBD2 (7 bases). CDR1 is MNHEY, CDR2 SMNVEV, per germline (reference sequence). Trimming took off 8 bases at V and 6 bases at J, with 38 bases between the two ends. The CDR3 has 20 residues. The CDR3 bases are TGTGCCAGCGGTGGGGGCCGGGACAAACCTACCGGGAGGTCGGGGGGCGAGCAGTACTTC. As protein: CASGGGRDKPTGRSGGEQYF.

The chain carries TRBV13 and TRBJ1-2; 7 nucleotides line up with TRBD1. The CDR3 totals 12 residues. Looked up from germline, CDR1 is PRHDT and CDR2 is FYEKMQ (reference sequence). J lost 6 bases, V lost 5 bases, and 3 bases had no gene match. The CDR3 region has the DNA TGTGCCAGCAGCAACGGACAGGATGGCTACACCTTC. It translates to CASSNGQDGYTF.

CDR3 DNA sequence: TGTGCCAGTAGCGGGAGGGCCAAAGATGAGCAGTTCTTC. It translates to CASSGRAKDEQFF. The gene calls are TRBV19 and TRBJ2-1; 8 positions agree with TRBD2. This CDR3 comprises 13 residues. Germline values: CDR1 LNHDA, CDR2 SQIVND (reference sequence). After removal of 6 bases from V and 8 bases from J, the junction contained 6 bases not matched to a gene.

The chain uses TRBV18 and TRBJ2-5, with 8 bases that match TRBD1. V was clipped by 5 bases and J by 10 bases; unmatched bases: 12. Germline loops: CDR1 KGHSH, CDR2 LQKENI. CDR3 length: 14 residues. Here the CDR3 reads CASSTGTGHIIQYF. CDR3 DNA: TGTGCCAGCTCAACCGGGACAGGACATATCATCCAGTACTTC.

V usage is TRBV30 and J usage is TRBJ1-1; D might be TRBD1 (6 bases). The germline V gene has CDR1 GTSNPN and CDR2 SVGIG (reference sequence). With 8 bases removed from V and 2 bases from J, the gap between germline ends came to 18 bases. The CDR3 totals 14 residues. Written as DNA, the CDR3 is TGTGCCAGCCCCCTGGGGGGGCCAAACACTGAAGCTTTCTTT. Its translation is CASPLGGPNTEAFF.

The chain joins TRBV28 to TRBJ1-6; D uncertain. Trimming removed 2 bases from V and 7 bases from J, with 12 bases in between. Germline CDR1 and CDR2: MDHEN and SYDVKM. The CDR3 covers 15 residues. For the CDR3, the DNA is TGTGCCAGCAGTTTAGGTGGCAGGCTAAATTCACCCCTCCACTTT. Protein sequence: CASSLGGRLNSPLHF.

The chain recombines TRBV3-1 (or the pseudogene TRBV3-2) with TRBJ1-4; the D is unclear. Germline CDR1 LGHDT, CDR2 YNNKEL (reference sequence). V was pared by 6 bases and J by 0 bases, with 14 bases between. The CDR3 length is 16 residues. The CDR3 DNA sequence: TGTGCCAGCAGTCCTACCTTCAGCGCAACTAATGAAAAACTGTTTTTT. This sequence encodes CASSPTFSATNEKLFF.

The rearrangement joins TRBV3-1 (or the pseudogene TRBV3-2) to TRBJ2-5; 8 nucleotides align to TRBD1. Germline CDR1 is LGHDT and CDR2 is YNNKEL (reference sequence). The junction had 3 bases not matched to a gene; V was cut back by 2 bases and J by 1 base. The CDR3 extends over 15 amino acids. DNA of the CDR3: TGTGCCAGCAGCCAAATACAGGGGGTCCAAGAGACCCAGTACTTC. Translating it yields CASSQIQGVQETQYF.

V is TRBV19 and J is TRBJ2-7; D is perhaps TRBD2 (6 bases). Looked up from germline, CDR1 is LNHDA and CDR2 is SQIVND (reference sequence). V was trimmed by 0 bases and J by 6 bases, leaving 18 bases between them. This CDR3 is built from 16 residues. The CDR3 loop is CASSIDARQYGGEQYF. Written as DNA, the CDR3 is TGTGCCAGTAGTATAGACGCCCGACAATACGGGGGCGAGCAGTACTTC.